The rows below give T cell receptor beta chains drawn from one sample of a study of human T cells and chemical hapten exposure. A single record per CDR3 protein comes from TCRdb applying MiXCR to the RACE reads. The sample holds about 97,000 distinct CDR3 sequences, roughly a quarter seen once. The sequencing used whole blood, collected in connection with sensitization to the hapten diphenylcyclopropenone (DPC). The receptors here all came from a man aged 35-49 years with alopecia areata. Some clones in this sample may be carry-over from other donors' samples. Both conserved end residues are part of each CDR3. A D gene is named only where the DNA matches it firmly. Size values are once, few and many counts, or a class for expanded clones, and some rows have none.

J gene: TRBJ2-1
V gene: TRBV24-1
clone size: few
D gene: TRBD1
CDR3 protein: CATSDLKGASYNEQFF
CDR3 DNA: TGTGCCACCAGTGATTTGAAGGGGGCCTCCTACAATGAGCAGTTCTTC

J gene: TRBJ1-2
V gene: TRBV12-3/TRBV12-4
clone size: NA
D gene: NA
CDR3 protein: CASSFSGTRYGYTF
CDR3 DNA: TGTGCCAGCAGTTTTAGCGGGACACGCTATGGCTACACCTTC

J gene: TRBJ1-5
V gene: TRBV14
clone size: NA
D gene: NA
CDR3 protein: CASSQEGNQPQHF
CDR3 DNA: TGTGCCAGCAGCCAAGAGGGCAATCAGCCCCAGCATTTT

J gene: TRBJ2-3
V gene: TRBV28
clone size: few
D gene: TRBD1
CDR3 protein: CASEGQRTDTQYF
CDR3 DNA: TGTGCCAGCGAGGGACAGCGCACAGATACGCAGTATTTT

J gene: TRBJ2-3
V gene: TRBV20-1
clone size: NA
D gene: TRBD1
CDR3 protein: CSATLLDRAADTQYF
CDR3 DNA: TGCAGTGCTACCCTTCTTGACAGGGCGGCAGATACGCAGTATTTT

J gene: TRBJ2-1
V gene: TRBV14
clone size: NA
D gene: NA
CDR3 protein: CASSQVWMGEQFF
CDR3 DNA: TGTGCCAGCAGCCAAGTTTGGATGGGTGAGCAGTTCTTC

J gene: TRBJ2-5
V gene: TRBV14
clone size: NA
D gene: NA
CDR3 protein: CASSQDNSQETQYF
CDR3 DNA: TGTGCCAGCAGCCAAGATAACAGCCAAGAGACCCAGTACTTC

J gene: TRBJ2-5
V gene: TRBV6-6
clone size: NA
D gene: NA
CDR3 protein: CASARGAQETQYF
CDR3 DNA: TGTGCCAGCGCCCGGGGCGCGCAAGAGACCCAGTACTTC

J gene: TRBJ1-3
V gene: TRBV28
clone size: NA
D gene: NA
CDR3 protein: CASSIRALRTTIYF
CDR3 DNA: TGTGCCAGCAGCATCCGGGCTTTAAGAACCACCATATATTTT

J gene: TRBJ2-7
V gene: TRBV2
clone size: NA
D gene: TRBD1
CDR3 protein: CASSEGTGDRGPPEYF
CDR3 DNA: TGTGCCAGCAGTGAAGGGACCGGGGACAGGGGACCTCCAGAGTACTTC

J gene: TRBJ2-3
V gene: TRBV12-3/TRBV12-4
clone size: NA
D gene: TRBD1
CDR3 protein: CASSSGWTGGTDTQYF
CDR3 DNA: TGTGCCAGCAGTTCCGGGTGGACAGGGGGCACAGATACGCAGTATTTT

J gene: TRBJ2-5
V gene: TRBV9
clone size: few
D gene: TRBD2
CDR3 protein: CASSPGSSGSIRETQYF
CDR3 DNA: TGTGCCAGCAGCCCTGGTTCCAGCGGGAGTATCCGGGAGACCCAGTACTTC

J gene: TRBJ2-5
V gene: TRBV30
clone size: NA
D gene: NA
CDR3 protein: CAVEPPHEETQYF
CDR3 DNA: TGTGCCGTGGAGCCGCCCCATGAAGAGACCCAGTACTTC

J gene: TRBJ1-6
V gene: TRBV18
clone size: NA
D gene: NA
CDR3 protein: CASSQMRDINNSPLHF
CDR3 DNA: TGTGCCAGCTCACAGATGAGGGACATCAATAATTCACCCCTCCACTTT

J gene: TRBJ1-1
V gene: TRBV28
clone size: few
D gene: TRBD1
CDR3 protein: CASREGTGGTEAFF
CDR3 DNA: TGTGCCAGCAGGGAAGGGACAGGGGGGACTGAAGCTTTCTTT

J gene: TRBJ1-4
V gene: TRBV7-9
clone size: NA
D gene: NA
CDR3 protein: CASSLVGETNEKLFF
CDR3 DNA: TGTGCCAGCAGCTTAGTGGGGGAAACTAATGAAAAACTGTTTTTT

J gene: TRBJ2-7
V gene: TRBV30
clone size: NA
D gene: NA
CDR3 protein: CAWSPQNEQYF
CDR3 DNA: TGTGCCTGGAGTCCGCAGAACGAGCAGTACTTC

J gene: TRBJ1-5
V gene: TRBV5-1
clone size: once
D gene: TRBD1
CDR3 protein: CASSPTGGDRGGQPQHF
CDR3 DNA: TGCGCCAGCAGCCCCACCGGCGGAGACAGGGGGGGTCAGCCCCAGCATTTT

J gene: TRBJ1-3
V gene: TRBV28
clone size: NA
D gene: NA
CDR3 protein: CASTEGLRSGNTIYF
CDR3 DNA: TGTGCCAGCACGGAGGGCCTCCGCTCTGGAAACACCATATATTTT

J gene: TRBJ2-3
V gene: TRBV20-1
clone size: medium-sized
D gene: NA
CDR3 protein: CSAREGVTRPTDTQYF
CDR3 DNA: TGCAGTGCTAGAGAGGGGGTGACTAGGCCCACAGATACGCAGTATTTT

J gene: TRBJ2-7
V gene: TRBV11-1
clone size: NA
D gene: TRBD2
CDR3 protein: CASSPRGGYEQYF
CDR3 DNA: TGTGCCAGCAGCCCCCGGGGGGGCTACGAGCAGTACTTC

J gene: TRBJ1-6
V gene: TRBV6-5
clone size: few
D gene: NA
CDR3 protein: CASSYLRGEPLHF
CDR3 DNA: TGTGCCAGCAGTTACCTCAGGGGTGAACCCCTCCACTTT

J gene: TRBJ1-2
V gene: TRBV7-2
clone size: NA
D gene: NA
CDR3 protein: CASSLAQLYGYTF
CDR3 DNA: TGTGCCAGCAGCTTAGCACAACTCTATGGCTACACCTTC

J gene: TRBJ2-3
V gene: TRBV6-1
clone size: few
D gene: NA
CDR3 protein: CAIIPVPGESDTQYF
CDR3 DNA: TGTGCCATCATTCCAGTCCCGGGAGAATCAGATACGCAGTATTTT

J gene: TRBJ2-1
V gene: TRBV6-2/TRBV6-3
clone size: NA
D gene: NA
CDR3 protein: CASSWVNDPYNEQFF
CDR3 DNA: TGTGCCAGCAGCTGGGTCAACGACCCATACAATGAGCAGTTCTTC

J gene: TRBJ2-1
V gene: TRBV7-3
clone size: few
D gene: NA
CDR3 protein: CASSPHPSSYNEQFF
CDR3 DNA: TGTGCCAGCAGCCCCCACCCCAGCTCCTACAATGAGCAGTTCTTC

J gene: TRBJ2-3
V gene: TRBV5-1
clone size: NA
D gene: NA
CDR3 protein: CASSSSVGTGTDTQYF
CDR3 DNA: TGCGCCAGCAGCTCCTCCGTAGGGACTGGCACAGATACGCAGTATTTT

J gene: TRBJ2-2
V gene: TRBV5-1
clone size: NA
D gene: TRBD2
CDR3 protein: CASSTGTTNTGELFF
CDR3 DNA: TGCGCCAGCAGCACCGGGACTACAAACACCGGGGAGCTGTTTTTT

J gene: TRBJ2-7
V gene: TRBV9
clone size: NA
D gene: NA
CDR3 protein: CASSVADLGRPYEQYF
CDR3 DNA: TGTGCCAGCAGCGTAGCCGACCTGGGACGGCCCTACGAGCAGTACTTC

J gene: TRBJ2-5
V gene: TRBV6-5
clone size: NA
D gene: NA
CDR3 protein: CASSYSGDETQYF
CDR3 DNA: TGTGCCAGCAGTTACTCAGGGGACGAGACCCAGTACTTC

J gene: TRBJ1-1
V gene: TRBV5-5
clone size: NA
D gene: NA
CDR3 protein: CASSLDPGRGGGTEAFF
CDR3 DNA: TGTGCCAGCAGCTTGGACCCCGGAAGGGGCGGAGGAACTGAAGCTTTCTTT

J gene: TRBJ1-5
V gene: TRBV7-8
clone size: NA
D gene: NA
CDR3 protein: CASSWGVRQSNQPQHF
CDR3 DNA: TGTGCCAGCAGCTGGGGGGTCAGACAAAGCAATCAGCCCCAGCATTTT

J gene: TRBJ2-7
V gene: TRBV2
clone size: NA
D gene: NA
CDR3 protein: CASSDGKSSYEQYF
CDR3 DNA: TGTGCCAGCAGTGACGGGAAAAGCTCCTACGAGCAGTACTTC

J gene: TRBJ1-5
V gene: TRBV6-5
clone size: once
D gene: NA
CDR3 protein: CASSADRTSNQPQHF
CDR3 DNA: TGTGCCAGCAGCGCGGACAGAACTAGCAATCAGCCCCAGCATTTT

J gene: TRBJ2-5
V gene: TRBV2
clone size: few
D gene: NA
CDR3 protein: CASSEDRETETQYF
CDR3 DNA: TGTGCCAGCAGTGAAGACAGGGAAACAGAGACCCAGTACTTC

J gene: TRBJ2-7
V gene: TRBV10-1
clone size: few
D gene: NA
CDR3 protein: CASLEFGYPDYEQYF
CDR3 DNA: TGCGCCAGCCTAGAGTTTGGCTACCCAGACTACGAGCAGTACTTC

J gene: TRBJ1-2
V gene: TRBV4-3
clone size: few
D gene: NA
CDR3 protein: CASSSRRMSNYGYTF
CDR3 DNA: TGCGCCAGCAGCTCCAGACGGATGAGTAACTATGGCTACACCTTC

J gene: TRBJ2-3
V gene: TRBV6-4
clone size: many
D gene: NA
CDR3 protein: CASSDSGGGTDTQYF
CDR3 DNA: TGTGCCAGCAGTGACTCCGGCGGAGGCACAGATACGCAGTATTTT

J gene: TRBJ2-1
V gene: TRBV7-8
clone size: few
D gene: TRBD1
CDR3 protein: CASSLAYRGAFF
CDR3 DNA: TGTGCCAGCAGCTTAGCTTACAGGGGAGCGTTCTTC

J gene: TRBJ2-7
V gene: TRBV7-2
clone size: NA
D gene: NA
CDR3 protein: CASSSSPTRGEQYF
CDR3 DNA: TGTGCCAGCAGCTCTTCCCCAACTAGAGGCGAGCAGTACTTC